A single sample gave rise to the 9 T cell receptor beta chains below, sequenced in a study of T cells after yellow fever vaccination. From the 5' RACE reads, TCRdb called clonotypes with MiXCR, one entry per CDR3 protein. The data hold a few hundred thousand distinct CDR3 sequences, with 6.9% observed a single time. The specimen comprised CD4+ T cells sorted from PBMCs, sampled 15 days after the yellow fever booster vaccination. These receptors originate from a man younger than 40 who received the YFV17D yellow fever vaccine.

This rearrangement joins TRBV5-4 to TRBJ1-1, with D maybe TRBD1 (6 bases). The V gene lost 3 bases and the J gene lost 3 bases, with 12 bases spanning the gap. This CDR3 region has 14 residues. Germline V gives CDR1 SGHNT, CDR2 YYREEE (reference sequence). The CDR3 coding sequence is TGTGCCAGCAGCTCGGGGGCTCGGGACACTGAAGCTTTCTTT. It is translated as CASSSGARDTEAFF. The full variable domain, completed using reference TRBV5-4 and TRBJ1-1, is ETGVTQSPTHLIKTRGQQVTLRCSSQSGHNTVSWYQQALGQGPQFIFQYYREEENGRGNFPPRFSGLQFPNYSSELNVNALELDDSALYLCASSSGARDTEAFFGQGTRLTVV.

This clonotype was seen more than once but under ten times. The gene calls are TRBV12-3 or TRBV12-4 and TRBJ2-1, with TRBD2 identical over 8 bases. After removal of 4 bases from V and 8 bases from J, the junction contained 10 bases not matched to a gene. CDR3 size: 15 residues. CDR3 coding DNA: TGTGCCAGCAGTTCCCCAGCGGGAGTGATTGATGAGCAGTTCTTC. Translating gives CASSSPAGVIDEQFF.

The V call is TRBV5-4, the J call TRBJ2-3, with no clear D. Trimming cost V 9 bases and J 1 base, with 18 bases left between them. The CDR3 runs to 15 residues. CDR1 is SGHNT, CDR2 YYREEE, per germline (reference sequence). The CDR3 is CAISTRAVGTDTQYF. CDR3 nucleotides: TGTGCCATCTCGACCCGGGCTGTTGGCACAGATACGCAGTATTTT.

The chain couples TRBV27 to TRBJ2-7; 7 nucleotides match TRBD1. V lost 3 bases, J lost 3 bases, and 14 bases stayed unmatched. This CDR3 spans 17 amino acids. Per the germline V gene, CDR1 is MNHEY and CDR2 is SMNVEV (reference sequence). The CDR3 nucleotides read TGTGCCAGCAGTTTCGACAGGGCGGCGGGTGAAGACTACGAGCAGTACTTC. Encoded protein: CASSFDRAAGEDYEQYF.

This rearrangement joins TRBV5-1 to TRBJ1-6; D is ambiguous. V shed 3 bases and J shed 9 bases, with 10 bases lying between them. CDR1 and CDR2 (germline): SGHRS, YFSETQ. This CDR3 is 13 amino acids long. The CDR3 is CASSYVDGSPLHF. CDR3 coding DNA: TGCGCCAGCAGCTACGTCGATGGTTCACCCCTCCACTTT.

In its sample, this clonotype was seen a few times. The chain combines TRBV7-9 with TRBJ2-5; tentatively, D is TRBD1 (6 bases). Germline CDR1 SEHNR, CDR2 FQNEAQ (reference sequence). V was pared by 2 bases and J by 5 bases, with 9 bases between. The CDR3 runs 13 residues. CDR3 bases: TGTGCCAGCAGCTTAAGGGGGATCGAGACCCAGTACTTC. This gives the protein CASSLRGIETQYF.

This clonotype was observed many times. The rearrangement joins TRBV5-1 to TRBJ2-1; 8 bases are a match to TRBD2. V shed 5 bases, J shed 1 base, and the junction held 5 bases outside the gene matches. Per germline, CDR1 SGHRS and CDR2 YFSETQ. CDR3 length equals 15 residues. Here the CDR3 DNA reads TGCGCCAGCAGTTCTAGCGGGCGTTCCTACAATGAGCAGTTCTTC. Translation gives CASSSSGRSYNEQFF.

The chain is built from TRBV19 and TRBJ1-1, with D hard to call. V lost 4 bases and J lost 1, with 10 bases in between. The CDR3 loop spans 14 amino acids. Germline V gene lookup returns CDR1 LNHDA and CDR2 SQIVND (reference sequence). CDR3 loop: CASSSNSRNTEAFF. In nucleotides, the CDR3 is TGTGCCAGTAGTAGTAACTCACGGAACACTGAAGCTTTCTTT. The full variable domain, completed using reference TRBV19 and TRBJ1-1, is DGGITQSPKYLFRKEGQNVTLSCEQNLNHDAMYWYRQDPGQGLRLIYYSQIVNDFQKGDIAEGYSVSREKKESFPLTVTSAQKNPTAFYLCASSSNSRNTEAFFGQGTRLTVV.

In nucleotides, the CDR3 is TGTGCCAGCAGCTTTGGCTTGAGCAATCAGCCCCAGCATTTT. As protein: CASSFGLSNQPQHF. The chain carries TRBV7-8 and TRBJ1-5; no definite D call. Germline CDR1 and CDR2: SGHVS and FQNEAQ. The germline V and J ends were trimmed by 3 bases and 1 base, with 7 bases remaining between them. The CDR3 totals 14 residues. Complete variable domain (other parts from reference TRBV7-8 and TRBJ1-5): GAGVSQSPRYKVAKRGQDVALRCDPISGHVSLFWYQQALGQGPEFLTYFQNEAQLDKSGLPSDRFFAERPEGSVSTLKIQRTQQEDSAVYLCASSFGLSNQPQHFGDGTRLSIL.